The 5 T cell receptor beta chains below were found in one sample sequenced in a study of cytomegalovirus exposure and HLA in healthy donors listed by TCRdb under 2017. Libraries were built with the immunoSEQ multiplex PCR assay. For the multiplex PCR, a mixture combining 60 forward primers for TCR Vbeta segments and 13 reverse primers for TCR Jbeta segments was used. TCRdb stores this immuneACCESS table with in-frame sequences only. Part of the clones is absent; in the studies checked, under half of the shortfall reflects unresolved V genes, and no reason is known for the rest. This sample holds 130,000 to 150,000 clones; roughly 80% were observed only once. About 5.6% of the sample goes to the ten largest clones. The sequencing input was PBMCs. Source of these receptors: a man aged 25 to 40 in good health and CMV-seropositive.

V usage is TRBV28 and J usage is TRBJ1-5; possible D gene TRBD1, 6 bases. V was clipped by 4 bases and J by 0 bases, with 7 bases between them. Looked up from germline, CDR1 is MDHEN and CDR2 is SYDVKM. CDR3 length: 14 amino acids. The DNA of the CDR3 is TGTGCCAGCAGTTCGACAGGTAGCAATCAGCCCCAGCATTTT. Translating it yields CASSSTGSNQPQHF.

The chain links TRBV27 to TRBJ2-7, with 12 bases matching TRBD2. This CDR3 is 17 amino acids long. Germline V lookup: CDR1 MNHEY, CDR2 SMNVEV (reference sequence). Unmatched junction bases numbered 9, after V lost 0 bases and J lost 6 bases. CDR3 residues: CASSLSSMTSGRAEQYF. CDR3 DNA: TGTGCCAGCAGTTTATCGAGCATGACTAGCGGGAGAGCCGAGCAGTACTTC.

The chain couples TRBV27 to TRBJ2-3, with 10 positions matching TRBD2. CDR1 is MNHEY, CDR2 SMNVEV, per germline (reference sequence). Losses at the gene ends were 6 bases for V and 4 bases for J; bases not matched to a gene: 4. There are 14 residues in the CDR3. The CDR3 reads CASRTSGIADTQYF. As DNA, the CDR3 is TGTGCCAGCAGAACTAGCGGGATAGCAGATACGCAGTATTTT.

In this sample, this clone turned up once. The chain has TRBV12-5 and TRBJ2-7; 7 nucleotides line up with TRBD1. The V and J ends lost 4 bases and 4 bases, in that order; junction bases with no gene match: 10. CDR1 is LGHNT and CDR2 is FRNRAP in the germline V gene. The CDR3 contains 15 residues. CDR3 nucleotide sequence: TGTGCTAGTGGTTCCCCCCGGGACAGTCGGTACGAGCAGTACTTC. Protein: CASGSPRDSRYEQYF.

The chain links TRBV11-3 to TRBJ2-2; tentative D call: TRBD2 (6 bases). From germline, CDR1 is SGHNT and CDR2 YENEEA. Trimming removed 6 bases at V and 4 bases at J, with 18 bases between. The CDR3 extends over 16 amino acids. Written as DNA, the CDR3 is TGTGCCAGCAGTAGCCCAATGCGGGGAGTCACCGGGGAGCTGTTTTTT. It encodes CASSSPMRGVTGELFF.